This T cell receptor beta chain was found in a study of CD8+ T cells in alopecia areata. Extracted from the samples, RNA was reverse transcribed into cDNA to serve as the sequencing template. Only in-frame clones appear in the TCRdb table, and some are missing; sequencing was by immunoSEQ multiplex PCR. The sample lists more than 150,000 clones, about half occurring once. Comment on this clone: What it recognizes is unknown.

The trim removed 5 bases at V and 1 base at J, leaving 2 bases unmatched. CDR1 and CDR2 (germline): SGHVS, FQNEAQ. This CDR3 is 14 amino acids long. Treatment defined: oral pan-JAK inhibitor, 5-10 mg twice daily. Study observations and caveats: Tofacitinib significantly reduced both scalp clonality and expanded CD8+ clones among the top 100.

The TCR originated in a human donor with alopecia areata. Sequences were derived from CD8+ T cells sorted from blood, sampled at roughly week 53, from a patient treated with tofacitinib. The chain combines TRBV7-8 with TRBJ2-7; 10 nucleotides match TRBD2. As DNA, the CDR3 is TGTGCCAGCAGCCAAGCGGGAGGGTCCTACGAGCAGTACTTC. Protein product: CASSQAGGSYEQYF.